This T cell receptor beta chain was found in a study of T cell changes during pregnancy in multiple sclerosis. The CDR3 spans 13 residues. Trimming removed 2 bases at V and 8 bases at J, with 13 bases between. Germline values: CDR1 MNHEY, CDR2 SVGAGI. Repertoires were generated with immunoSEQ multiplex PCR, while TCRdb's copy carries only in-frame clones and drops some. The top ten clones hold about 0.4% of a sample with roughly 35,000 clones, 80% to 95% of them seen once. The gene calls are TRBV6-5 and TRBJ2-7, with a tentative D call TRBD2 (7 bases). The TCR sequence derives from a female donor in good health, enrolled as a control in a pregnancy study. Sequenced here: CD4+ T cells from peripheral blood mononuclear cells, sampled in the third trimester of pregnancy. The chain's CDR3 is CASSYKGGAKQYF. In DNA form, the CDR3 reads TGTGCCAGCAGTTACAAGGGGGGGGCCAAGCAGTACTTC.